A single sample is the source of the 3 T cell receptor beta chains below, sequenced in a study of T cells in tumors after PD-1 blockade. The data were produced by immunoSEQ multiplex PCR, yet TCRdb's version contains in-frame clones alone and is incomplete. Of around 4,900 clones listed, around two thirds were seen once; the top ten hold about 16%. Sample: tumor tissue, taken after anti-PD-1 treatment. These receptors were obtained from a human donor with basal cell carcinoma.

The CDR3: CASSFSGGDYGYTF. The CDR3 DNA sequence: TGCGCCAGCAGCTTTTCAGGGGGCGACTATGGCTACACCTTC. The V gene is TRBV5-1, the J gene TRBJ1-2; 8 nucleotides match TRBD1. This CDR3 region has 14 residues. V lost 2 bases to trimming and J lost 3 bases; unmatched junction nucleotides: 3. From germline, CDR1 is SGHRS and CDR2 YFSETQ.

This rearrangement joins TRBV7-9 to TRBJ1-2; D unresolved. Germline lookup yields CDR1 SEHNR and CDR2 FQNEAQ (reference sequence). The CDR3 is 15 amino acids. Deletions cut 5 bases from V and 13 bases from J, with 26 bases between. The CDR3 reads CASSPVGPLGGLGTF. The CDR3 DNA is TGTGCCAGCAGCCCAGTGGGCCCACTTGGTGGCCTCGGCACCTTC.

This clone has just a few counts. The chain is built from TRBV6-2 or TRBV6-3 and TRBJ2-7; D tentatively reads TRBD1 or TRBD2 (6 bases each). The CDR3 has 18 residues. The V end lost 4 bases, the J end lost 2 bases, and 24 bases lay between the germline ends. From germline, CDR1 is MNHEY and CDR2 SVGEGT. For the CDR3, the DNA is TGTGCCAGCAGTTTCAGTCCAGGGGAGGTAGCGAGTCCCTACGAGCAGTACTTC. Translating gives CASSFSPGEVASPYEQYF.